This T cell receptor beta chain was recovered during a study of liver allograft versus peripheral blood T cells (dated by TCRdb to the early 2020s). Describing the broader study: T cell receptor repertoires present within transplanted livers were compared with repertoires in the peripheral blood of liver transplant recipients.

Sequenced on an Illumina MiSeq. The raw public data were reprocessed by TCRdb itself: fastp quality trimming at Q25, MiXCR clonotype calling, in-frame beta chains only. Every CDR3 protein is listed once, alongside the most common genes and DNA of its rows. The sample table lists about 5,600 distinct CDR3 sequences, around 14% of them with a count of one. Jointly, the top ten make up 2.9% of the sample. Looking up the germline V gene (reference sequence) yields CDR1 LNHDA and CDR2 SQIVND. The CDR3 spans 12 residues, from the cysteine through the phenylalanine. The retained sequence is limited to the CDR3, 36 bases, with the frame set at the first base. V and J are trimmed by 9 bases and 5 bases, and the gene matches miss 4 bases of the junction. Study-wide findings and limitations: According to the report, the T cell receptor repertoires detected in peripheral blood were different from the repertoires found inside liver allografts.

By share, this clonotype ranks as medium-sized (0.01 to 0.1%). Which antigen it targets is not known. No per-base quality is available; no much larger clone lies one base away. The rearrangement joined TRBV19 to TRBJ1-1; the central 9 bases match TRBD1. The sequence derives from a human patient who had a liver transplant. Post transplant, some T cells may arise from the graft donor. The CDR3 region has the sequence CASRDRETEAFF. The DNA sequence follows: TGTGCCAGCCGGGACAGGGAAACTGAAGCTTTCTTT.